This T cell receptor (beta chain) was identified during a study of T cell clones after liver transplantation. Across the study: Timepoints were pre-transplant, pre-withdrawal, and after withdrawal was completed or failed. Study outcomes and limitations: Compared with third party-reactive sequences, donor-reactive ones declined more, independent of withdrawal success.

TCRdb's copy holds only in-frame clones and misses some; the assay was immunoSEQ multiplex PCR. The table has roughly 120,000 clones, 90% seen once. The CDR3 runs 13 residues. With 5 bases removed from V and 3 bases from J, the gap between germline ends came to 11 bases. The V gene's germline CDR1 is LNHDA and CDR2 SQIVND (reference sequence). As for this clone: The antigen remains undetermined.

This receptor was obtained from a human patient who received a liver transplant. A subset of T cells may come from the graft donor. This sequence joins TRBV19 and TRBJ2-7; possible D gene TRBD2, 6 bases. The sample was CD4+ T cells from blood, taken 12 months after liver transplant. CDR3: CASSDQGGYEQYF. The CDR3 DNA sequence: TGTGCCAGTAGTGACCAGGGAGGCTACGAGCAGTACTTC.